This T cell receptor beta chain was identified during a study of T cells in Graves' hyperthyroidism and ophthalmopathy (dated by TCRdb to about 2019). General notes on the study: Peripheral blood samples were taken at the time of initial diagnosis, prior to any treatment. Prospective prediction of ophthalmopathy was tested in an independent validation cohort consisting of 18 to 20 hyperthyroidism patients and more than 15 patients who later progressed to ophthalmopathy. After blood sampling, hyperthyroidism patients were treated with methimazole at a starting dose of 30 mg daily, and ophthalmopathy patients were treated with high-dose intravenous methylprednisolone. The paper reports TCR Vbeta CDR3 sequencing of 130 to 150 peripheral blood samples: some 44 ophthalmopathy, 75 to 80 hyperthyroidism and 17 progressor patients. To identify distinguishing TCR V-J signatures, a discovery cohort of some 100 patients was used, comprising under 45 with Graves' ophthalmopathy and some 57 with stable Graves' hyperthyroidism. The study also compared thyroid tissue and blood T-cell repertoires from more than five Graves' hyperthyroidism patients. The 100 or so discovery patients were randomly split 7:3 into training and test sets.

Ophthalmopathy patients had moderately to severely active disease, with a Clinical Activity Score of 3 or more, a NOSPECS grade of 4 or more, and a disease duration of less than 3 months. Any patient with an uncontrolled infection, another autoimmune disease, pregnancy or lactation was excluded. Diagnoses relied on clinical symptoms, serum thyroxine and TRAb, thyroid ultrasound and orbital computed tomography. Ficoll-Paque density gradient centrifugation was used to isolate PBMCs from about 10 ml of fresh peripheral blood. Trizol reagent was used to extract total RNA, and RNA quality was then checked on an Agilent 2100 Bioanalyzer. Comment on this clonotype: This receptor's antigen is unknown. No qualities accompany the bases; no much larger clone lies one base away.

The TCR beta CDR3 regions were amplified from the RNA transcripts. For the first round of RT-PCR on the TCR CDR3, the HTBI primer set was used together with the Qiagen OneStep RT-PCR kit. A second multiplex PCR round built the libraries, followed by size selection and purification. Paired-end sequencing of the libraries was performed with 100 bp reads on an Illumina HiSeq2000. The original methods were these. Raw data were processed with SOAPnuke, discarding reads with adapters, uncalled bases, mean Phred below 15, or no exact constant-primer or identifier match. COPE v1.2.5 was used to merge high-quality paired reads, and clonotypes were defined as unique nucleotide sequences. MiTCR v1.1 was used to align the clonotypes against IMGT TRBV, TRBD and TRBJ reference segments. The analysis included only V-J combinations with a frequency above 0.0001, which together covered more than 98% of the repertoires. A TCS score was defined as the ratio between F50 (clonal expansion) and ExV (chaos), using BLOSUM62-based TCRdist between CDR3 peptides within each V-J. Welch's t-statistics and random forest reduced 500 to 650 V-J features to roughly 13, which were used in a naive Bayes classifier (R e1071). TCRdb reanalyzed the raw reads on its own, using fastp at Q25 for trimming and MiXCR for clone calling, and kept in-frame beta chains. Rows matching on CDR3 protein sequence are summarized as one entry with the most common DNA and genes. These V and J calls derive from TCRdb rather than the authors' analysis. The sample has 450,000 to 600,000 distinct CDR3 sequences on record, less than 20% of them singletons. The top ten constitute roughly 50% of the sample.

Study-wide findings and limitations: No statistical method was used to set the sample size in advance, and investigators knew the group allocation. During validation, the model predicted progression to ophthalmopathy a median of approximately 6 months ahead of onset, with almost 71% sensitivity and under 85% specificity. A 13 V-J signature model separated ophthalmopathy from stable hyperthyroidism, with roughly 88% sensitivity and 81.08% specificity in cross-validation and 80%/75% in testing. Blood samples also contained most of the expanded thyroid clonotypes (frequency above 0.001), which suggests that blood repertoires may reflect thyroid immune responses.

The germline V gene yields SGHTA for CDR1 and FQGTGA for CDR2. The cysteine opens and the phenylalanine closes a CDR3 of 15 amino acids. Kept here is only the CDR3 DNA, which spans 45 bases and is read in frame from base 1. The junction carries 17 bases between V and J, which are trimmed by 5 bases and 6 bases respectively. Sequenced material: blood. The sequence came from a man between 40 and 49 years old with Graves' ophthalmopathy. The chain employs TRBV7-3 and TRBJ2-1, with TRBD2 tentatively as D gene (6 bases match). The CDR3 reads CASSRGAGRLNEQFF. The DNA reads TGTGCCAGCAGCCGAGGGGCGGGACGCCTCAATGAGCAGTTCTTC.